This T cell receptor (beta chain) derives from a study of T-cell memory formation after mild COVID-19. Germline CDR1 SGDLS, CDR2 YYNGEE. CDR3 size: 16 residues. Trimming cost V 0 bases and J 4 bases, with 16 bases left between them. TCRdb reprocessed the 5' RACE reads with MiXCR, giving one entry per CDR3 protein. This table has approximately 100,000 distinct CDR3 sequences, 17% appearing once. This clonotype originated in an adult woman who had mild COVID-19 (a few samples of this study predate the infection). Cell type and time point are not known. The sample comprised PBMCs or a T cell subset sorted from them (not recorded which). The chain joins TRBV9 to TRBJ1-2, with D perhaps TRBD1 (6 bases). The CDR3 spells CASSVGSGAPVYGYTF. For the CDR3, the DNA is TGTGCCAGCAGCGTAGGGTCGGGGGCGCCCGTCTATGGCTACACCTTC.